This TCR beta chain was sequenced during a study of blood T cell repertoires in COVID-19. Study overall: Samples taken during acute and convalescent COVID-19 were collected in the United States, Italy and Spain.

The V end lost 1 base, the J end lost 0 bases, and 7 bases lay between the germline ends. The germline CDR1 and CDR2 sequences are SGHKS and YYEKEE (reference sequence). CDR3 length equals 14 residues. The method was immunoSEQ multiplex PCR; TCRdb's version includes in-frame clones alone and lacks a portion of them. The table has under 300,000 clones, 90% to 95% seen once. V is TRBV5-5 and J is TRBJ1-2; D call uncertain. The sequence was collected from a woman aged 18-29 years who had recovered from COVID-19. Sequences were obtained from PBMCs or T cells enriched from blood (not recorded which). CDR3 sequence (DNA): TGTGCCAGCAGCTTGACAGTCTCTAACTATGGCTACACCTTC. It yields the protein CASSLTVSNYGYTF.